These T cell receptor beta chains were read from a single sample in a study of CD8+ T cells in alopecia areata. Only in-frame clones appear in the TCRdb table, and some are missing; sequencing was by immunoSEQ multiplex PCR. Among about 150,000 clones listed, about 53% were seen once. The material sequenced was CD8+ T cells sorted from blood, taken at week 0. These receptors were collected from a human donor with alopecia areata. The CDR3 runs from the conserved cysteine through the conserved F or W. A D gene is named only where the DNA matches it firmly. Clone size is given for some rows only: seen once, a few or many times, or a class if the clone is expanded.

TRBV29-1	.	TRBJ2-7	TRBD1	TGCAGCGCACCGGGACAGCAATACGAGCAGTACTTC	CSAPGQQYEQYF
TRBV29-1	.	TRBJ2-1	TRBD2	TGCAGCGTTGAAGGCGGGGTGGGACTAAACGACAATGAGCAGTTCTTC	CSVEGGVGLNDNEQFF
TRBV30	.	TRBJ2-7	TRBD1	TGTGCCTGGAGTGTACAGGGGGCGCGAGAGCAGTACTTC	CAWSVQGAREQYF
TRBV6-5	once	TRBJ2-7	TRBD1	TGTGCCAGCAGTTACGGACAGGGGGCCTACGAGCAGTACTTC	CASSYGQGAYEQYF
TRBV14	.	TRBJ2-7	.	TGTGCCAGCGGGGGGGGGCCGTATACCGAGCAGTACTTC	CASGGGPYTEQYF
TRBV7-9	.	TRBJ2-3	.	TGTGCCAGCAAGGAGGGCGAAGGGTTGACAGATACGCAGTATTTT	CASKEGEGLTDTQYF
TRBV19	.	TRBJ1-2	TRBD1	TGTGCCAGTATCTACGGGACAGGGTATTATGGCTACACCTTC	CASIYGTGYYGYTF
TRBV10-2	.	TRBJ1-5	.	TGCGCCAGCCTTAGTACGTGGAATCAGCCCCAGCATTTT	CASLSTWNQPQHF
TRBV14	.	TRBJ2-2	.	TGTGCCAGCAGCCAATGGAAGCACACCGGGGAGCTGTTTTTT	CASSQWKHTGELFF
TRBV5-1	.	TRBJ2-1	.	TGCGCCAGCAGACAGGGAGGATATGACTACAATGAGCAGTTCTTC	CASRQGGYDYNEQFF
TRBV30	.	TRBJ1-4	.	TGTGCCTGGAGTACACTCTCGGGAGCAAATGAAAAACTGTTTTTT	CAWSTLSGANEKLFF
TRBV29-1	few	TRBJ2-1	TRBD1	TGCAGCGTGGAGACAGGGGCTACCTACAATGAGCAGTTCTTC	CSVETGATYNEQFF
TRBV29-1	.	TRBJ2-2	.	TGCAGCGGCTTAGCTAGCACCGGGGAGCTGTTTTTT	CSGLASTGELFF
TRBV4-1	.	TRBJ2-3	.	TGCGCCAGTCAGGGGACAGATACGCAGTATTTT	CASQGTDTQYF
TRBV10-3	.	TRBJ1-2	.	TGTGCCATCAGTGAGTCGAGCAGGCTGGGTGGCTACACCTTC	CAISESSRLGGYTF
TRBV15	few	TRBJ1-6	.	TGTGCCACCAGCGAAATTGGGGGCACCCTCGGGACCCTCCACTTT	CATSEIGGTLGTLHF
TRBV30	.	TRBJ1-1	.	TGTGCCTGGAGTCCCCTTAACACTGAAGCTTTCTTT	CAWSPLNTEAFF
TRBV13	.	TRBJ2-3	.	TGTGCCAGCAGCGACGGAACAGATACGCAGTATTTT	CASSDGTDTQYF
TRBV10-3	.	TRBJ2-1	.	TGTGCCATCAGTGAGATGGCTAGCCATCAAGAGCAGTTCTTC	CAISEMASHQEQFF
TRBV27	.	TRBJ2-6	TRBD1	TGTGCCAGCAGTTCGGACCCGGGACAGATCTTGTCTGGGGCCAACGTCCTGACTTTC	CASSSDPGQILSGANVLTF
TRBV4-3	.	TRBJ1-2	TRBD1	TGCGCCAGCGGATCCGGGACAGGGCAAGGCTACACCTTC	CASGSGTGQGYTF
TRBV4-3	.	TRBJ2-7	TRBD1	TGCGCCAGCAGCCCTGGGACAGGGTCCTACGAGCAGTACTTC	CASSPGTGSYEQYF
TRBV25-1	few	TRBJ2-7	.	TGTGCCAGCAGTGGTGGCTACGAGCAGTACTTC	CASSGGYEQYF
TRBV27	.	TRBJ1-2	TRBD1	TGTGCCAGCAGCATGCTCCAGACAGGGAACGACTATGGCTACACCTTC	CASSMLQTGNDYGYTF
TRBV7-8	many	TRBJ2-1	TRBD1	TGTGCCAGCAGCCTTGGGACAGGGGGCAATGAGCAGTTCTTC	CASSLGTGGNEQFF
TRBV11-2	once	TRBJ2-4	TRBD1	TGTGCCAGCAGCTCCCCGGACAGGGGTGAGAACATTCAGTACTTC	CASSSPDRGENIQYF
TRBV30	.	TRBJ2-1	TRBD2	TGTGCCTCAGACATAGCGGGATCCTACAATGAGCAGTTCTTC	CASDIAGSYNEQFF
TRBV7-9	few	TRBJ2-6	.	TGTGCCAGCAGCCGACTGAACTCTGGGGCCAACGTCCTGACTTTC	CASSRLNSGANVLTF
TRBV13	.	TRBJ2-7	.	TGTGCCAGCAGCTTAGTCCCCCCGGGCGAGCAGTACTTC	CASSLVPPGEQYF
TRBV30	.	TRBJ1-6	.	TGTGCCTGGAGTGGAAGCTCCTATAATTCACCCCTCCACTTT	CAWSGSSYNSPLHF
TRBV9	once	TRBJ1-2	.	TGTGCCAGCAGCGGCTACTCTAGGGCGGGGGGCAACTATGGCTACACCTTC	CASSGYSRAGGNYGYTF
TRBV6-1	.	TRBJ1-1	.	TGTGCCAGCAGGGACACCTTCTTCACTGAAGCTTTCTTT	CASRDTFFTEAFF
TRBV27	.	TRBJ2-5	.	TGTGCCAGCAGTTTAACCTGGCTTGAGACCCAGTACTTC	CASSLTWLETQYF
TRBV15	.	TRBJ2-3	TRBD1	TGTGCCACCAGCCTTACAGGGGGCCGGGGAGATACGCAGTATTTT	CATSLTGGRGDTQYF